Listed below are T cell receptor beta chains from one sample, sequenced in a study of blood T cell repertoires in COVID-19. Generated by immunoSEQ multiplex PCR, the TCRdb table keeps only in-frame clones and is missing some. Of 350,000 to 450,000 clones in the sample, around 91% were seen once. The sequenced material came from PBMCs or T cells enriched from blood (not recorded which). All receptors come from a man aged 25 to 40 who had recovered from COVID-19. Each CDR3 is given with its conserved first and last residue. Fields, in order: V gene, clone size, J gene, D gene, CDR3 DNA, CDR3 protein. A D gene is named only where the DNA matches it firmly. Not all rows give a size; the values are once, few, many and, for expanded clones, a class.

>TRBV19|NA|TRBJ1-4|TRBD1
TGTGCCAGTAGTATCGCGCAGGGGGCTGGGGAAAAACTGTTTTTT
CASSIAQGAGEKLFF
>TRBV18|NA|TRBJ1-3|NA
TGTGCCAGCTCACCTTCGGGTTTCTCTGGAAACACCATATATTTT
CASSPSGFSGNTIYF
>TRBV28|NA|TRBJ2-2|TRBD1
TGTGCCAGCAGTTCAGGGGGCGCGGGTACCGGGGAGCTGTTTTTT
CASSSGGAGTGELFF
>TRBV27|once|TRBJ1-3|NA
TGTGCCAGCAGTTACGGTCCTTCTGGAAACACCATATATTTT
CASSYGPSGNTIYF
>TRBV6-1|NA|TRBJ2-5|TRBD2
TGTGCCAGCAGTGAAGCGTTACTAGCGGGCCAAGAGACCCAGTACTTC
CASSEALLAGQETQYF
>TRBV11-2|NA|TRBJ1-3|TRBD1
TGTGCCAGCAGCTCCCTTGGACAGGGGGCCCTTTCCGACACCATATATTTT
CASSSLGQGALSDTIYF
>TRBV27|NA|TRBJ2-5|TRBD1
TGTGCCAGCAGAACCACCGGGACAGTCGGGACCCAGTACTTC
CASRTTGTVGTQYF
>TRBV10-3|NA|TRBJ2-3|NA
TGTGCCAGCCAAGACAGGCCGAACACAGATACGCAGTATTTT
CASQDRPNTDTQYF
>TRBV24-1|NA|TRBJ1-5|TRBD1
TGTGCCACCAGTGATTCCTCGGGGACAGGCCTCTTGCCCCAGCATTTT
CATSDSSGTGLLPQHF
>TRBV2|NA|TRBJ1-4|NA
TGTGCCAGCACAGGCGCAGTGGGTGAAAAACTGTTTTTT
CASTGAVGEKLFF
>TRBV7-2|NA|TRBJ2-3|TRBD2
TGTGCCAGCAGCTTAGCTGGACTAGCCTACACAGATACGCAGTATTTT
CASSLAGLAYTDTQYF
>TRBV11-2|NA|TRBJ1-1|NA
TGTGCCAGCAGCCTACAGGGTGTCACTGAAGCTTTCTTT
CASSLQGVTEAFF
>TRBV12-3/TRBV12-4|NA|TRBJ2-5|NA
TGTGCCAGCGCCCAGGCAGAGACCCAGTACTTC
CASAQAETQYF
>TRBV19|few|TRBJ1-2|NA
TGTGCCAGTAGTTATCCAGGGTCCAACTATGGCTACACCTTC
CASSYPGSNYGYTF
>TRBV28|NA|TRBJ1-2|NA
TGTGCCAGCAGTTTGACAGAGAACTATGGCTACACCTTC
CASSLTENYGYTF
>TRBV10-2|NA|TRBJ2-5|TRBD1
TGCGCCAGCAGTGAAACAGGGGACCGGGAGACCCAGTACTTC
CASSETGDRETQYF